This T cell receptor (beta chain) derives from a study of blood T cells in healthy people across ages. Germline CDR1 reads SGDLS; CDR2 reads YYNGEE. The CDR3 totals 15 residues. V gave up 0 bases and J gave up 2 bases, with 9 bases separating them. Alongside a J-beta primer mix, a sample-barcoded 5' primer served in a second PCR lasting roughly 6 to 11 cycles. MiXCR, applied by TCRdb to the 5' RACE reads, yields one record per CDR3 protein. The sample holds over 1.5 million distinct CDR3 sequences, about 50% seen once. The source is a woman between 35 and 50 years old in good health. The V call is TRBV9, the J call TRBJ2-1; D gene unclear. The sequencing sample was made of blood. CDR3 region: CASSVVPDTYNEQFF. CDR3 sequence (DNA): TGTGCCAGCAGCGTAGTCCCCGATACCTACAATGAGCAGTTCTTC.